A few counts support the clone carrying this T cell receptor (beta chain). The target antigen is unknown. The CDR3 is 15 amino acids. The ends lost 3 bases at V and 7 bases at J; junction bases unmatched: 4. The germline V gene has CDR1 MRHNA and CDR2 SNTAGT. The sample originates from a study of T cell responses to AZD1222 COVID-19 vaccine. Findings of the study overall: A mostly white British donor set with more females was recruited, and clonal diversity was possibly underestimated. Researchers took repertoire samples only after the peak T cell response had come.

Measured with immunoSEQ multiplex PCR; TCRdb has only the in-frame clones, and not every one. This table holds about 49,000 clones, 70% to 80% found once. Sequencing used peripheral blood, obtained on day 0 of AZD1222 vaccination. This receptor was obtained from an adult in good health. The V and J genes are TRBV6-4 and TRBJ2-6; TRBD1 matches 9 bases. The CDR3 bases are TGTGCCAGCAGTGAGGGACAGGGAATAGCCAACGTCCTGACTTTC. Translated, it gives CASSEGQGIANVLTF.